Sequencing of this T cell receptor (beta chain) was carried out in a study of spatial heterogeneity in lung cancer. Study information: Samples were donated by 72 untreated early-stage non-small cell lung cancer patients. Sequencing covered available follow-up PBMC samples collected a median of about 22 months after resection. Sequences of the beta chain were consistently detected in greater numbers than alpha-chain sequences.

This clonotype was seen repeatedly, ten times or more. Specified time point: blood at routine non-recurrence follow-up after resection. Unsorted tumor, nontumor lung tissue or cryopreserved PBMC supplied the whole RNA. In the library, each TCR cDNA molecule bore its own unique molecular identifier. TCRdb itself ran the 5' RACE reads through MiXCR, one entry per CDR3 protein. The repertoire includes 25,000 or so distinct CDR3 sequences, around 5.9% of them detected once, and 22% sits in the top ten. J lost 4 bases, V lost 1 base, and 6 bases had no gene match. Germline lookup yields CDR1 SGHTA and CDR2 FQGNSA. The CDR3 totals 16 residues.

This receptor was obtained from a male donor with early-stage non-small cell lung cancer. The sample was PBMCs, taken at follow-up. V and J are TRBV7-2 and TRBJ2-3; TRBD2 agrees at 9 bases. This CDR3 is CASSLEGAGGADTQYF. CDR3 bases: TGTGCCAGCAGCTTAGAAGGAGCGGGGGGCGCAGATACGCAGTATTTT.